Presented here are 2 T cell receptor beta chains from one specimen sequenced in a study of shared clonotypes between healthy human individuals. Naive CD8 populations comprised CD45RO-negative cells positively selected for CCR7, excluding terminally differentiated effector memory CD45RA+ cells. Produced via immunoSEQ multiplex PCR; TCRdb's table is partial and in-frame only. The sample records roughly 1,800,000 clones, less than 95% being singletons. Material for sequencing was naive CD8+ T cells sorted from blood. The receptors stem from a man between 18 and 35 years old in good health.

The rearrangement joins TRBV13 to TRBJ2-5; perhaps TRBD2 as D (6 bases). This CDR3 is built from 12 residues. The germline gives CDR1 PRHDT, CDR2 FYEKMQ (reference sequence). The V and J ends lost 5 bases and 2 bases respectively, with 6 bases between them. The CDR3 sequence: CASSGGQETQYF. CDR3 coding DNA: TGTGCCAGCAGCGGAGGGCAAGAGACCCAGTACTTC.

V usage is TRBV27 and J usage is TRBJ1-5, with D possibly matching TRBD1 (5 bases). CDR1 and CDR2 from the germline V gene are MNHEY and SMNVEV (reference sequence). The CDR3 covers 14 residues. V dropped 6 bases and J dropped 0 bases, with 9 bases sitting between them. DNA for the CDR3: TGTGCCAGCAGGATGGGGGTTAGCAATCAGCCCCAGCATTTT. It translates to CASRMGVSNQPQHF.